This T cell receptor beta chain comes out of a study of blood T cell repertoires in COVID-19. The data were produced by immunoSEQ multiplex PCR, yet TCRdb's version contains in-frame clones alone and is incomplete. Of about 36,000 clones listed, approximately 75% are singletons. Germline assignment: CDR1 GTSNPN and CDR2 SVGIG (reference sequence). Trimming pared 1 base from V and 6 bases from J, leaving 9 bases between. This CDR3 is 12 amino acids long. This clone turned up a few times. The V call is TRBV30, the J call TRBJ1-2; the D is unclear. Sequenced material: peripheral blood. The TCR originated in a human donor in a cohort sampled during active or convalescent COVID-19. The donor label of this sample is uncertain. As DNA, the CDR3 is TGTGCCTGGAGTGCCCAGATCAATGGCTACACCTTC. This sequence encodes CAWSAQINGYTF.